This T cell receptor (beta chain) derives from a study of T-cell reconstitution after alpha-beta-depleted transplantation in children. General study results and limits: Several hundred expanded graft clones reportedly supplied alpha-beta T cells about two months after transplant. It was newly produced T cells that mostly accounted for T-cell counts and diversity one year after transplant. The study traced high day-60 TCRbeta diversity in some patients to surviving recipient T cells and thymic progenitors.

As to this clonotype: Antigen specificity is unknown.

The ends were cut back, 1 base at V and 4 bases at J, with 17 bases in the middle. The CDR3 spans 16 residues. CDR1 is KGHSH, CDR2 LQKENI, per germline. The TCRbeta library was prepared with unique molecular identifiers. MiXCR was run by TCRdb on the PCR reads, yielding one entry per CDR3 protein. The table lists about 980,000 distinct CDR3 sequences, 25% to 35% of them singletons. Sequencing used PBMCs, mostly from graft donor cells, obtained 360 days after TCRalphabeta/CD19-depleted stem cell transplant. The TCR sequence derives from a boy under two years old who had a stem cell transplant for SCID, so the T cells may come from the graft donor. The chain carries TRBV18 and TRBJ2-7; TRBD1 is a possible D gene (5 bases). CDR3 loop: CASSPLGQGVWYEQYF. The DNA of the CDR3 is TGTGCCAGCTCACCACTAGGTCAGGGTGTATGGTACGAGCAGTACTTC. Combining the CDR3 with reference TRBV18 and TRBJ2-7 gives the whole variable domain NAGVMQNPRHLVRRRGQEARLRCSPMKGHSHVYWYRQLPEEGLKFMVYLQKENIIDESGMPKERFSAEFPKEGPSILRIQQVVRGDSAAYFCASSPLGQGVWYEQYFGPGTRLTVT.